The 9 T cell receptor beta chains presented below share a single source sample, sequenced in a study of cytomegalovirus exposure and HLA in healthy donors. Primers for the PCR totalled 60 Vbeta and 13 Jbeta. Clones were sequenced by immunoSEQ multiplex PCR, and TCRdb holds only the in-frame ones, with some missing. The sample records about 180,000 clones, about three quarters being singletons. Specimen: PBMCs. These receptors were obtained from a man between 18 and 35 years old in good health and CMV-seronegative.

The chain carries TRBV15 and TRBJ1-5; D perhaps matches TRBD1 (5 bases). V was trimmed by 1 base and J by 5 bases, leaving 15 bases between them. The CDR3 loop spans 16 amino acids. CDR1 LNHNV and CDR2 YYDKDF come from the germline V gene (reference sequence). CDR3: CATSRGGLPGDQPQHF. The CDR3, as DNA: TGTGCCACCAGCAGAGGTGGCCTTCCGGGGGATCAGCCCCAGCATTTT.

CDR3 DNA sequence: TGTGCCAGCAGCTCGGCAAGGTGCGGCGTCCTAGTCTATGGCTACACCTTC. Translated: CASSSARCGVLVYGYTF. V and J are TRBV7-3 and TRBJ1-2; D gene unclear. The germline V and J ends were trimmed by 4 bases and 4 bases, with 22 bases remaining between them. This CDR3 spans 17 amino acids. Germline CDR1 SGHTA, CDR2 FQGTGA. The full variable domain, its missing parts supplied by reference TRBV7-3 and TRBJ1-2, is GAGVSQTPSNKVTEKGKYVELRCDPISGHTALYWYRQSLGQGPEFLIYFQGTGAADDSGLPNDRFFAVRPEGSVSTLKIQRTERGDSAVYLCASSSARCGVLVYGYTFGSGTRLTVV.

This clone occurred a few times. The CDR3 sequence is CASSFGRNTEAFF. CDR3 bases: TGCGCCAGCAGCTTCGGTCGGAACACTGAAGCTTTCTTT. The rearrangement uses TRBV5-1 and TRBJ1-1; D is unresolved. V shed 2 bases and J shed 1 base, with 6 bases lying between them. The germline CDR1 and CDR2 sequences are SGHRS and YFSETQ. The CDR3 spans 13 residues. The full variable domain, completed using reference TRBV5-1 and TRBJ1-1, is KAGVTQTPRYLIKTRGQQVTLSCSPISGHRSVSWYQQTPGQGLQFLFEYFSETQRNKGNFPGRFSGRQFSNSRSEMNVSTLELGDSALYLCASSFGRNTEAFFGQGTRLTVV.

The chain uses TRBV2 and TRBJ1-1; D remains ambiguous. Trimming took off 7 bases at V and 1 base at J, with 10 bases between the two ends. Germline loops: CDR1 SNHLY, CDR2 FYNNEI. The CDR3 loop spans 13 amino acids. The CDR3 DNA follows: TGTGCCAGCAATCAGGTTTGGAACACTGAAGCTTTCTTT. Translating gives CASNQVWNTEAFF. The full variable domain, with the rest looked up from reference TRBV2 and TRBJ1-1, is EPEVTQTPSHQVTQMGQEVILRCVPISNHLYFYWYRQILGQKVEFLVSFYNNEISEKSEIFDDQFSVERPDGSNFTLKIRSTKLEDSAMYFCASNQVWNTEAFFGQGTRLTVV.

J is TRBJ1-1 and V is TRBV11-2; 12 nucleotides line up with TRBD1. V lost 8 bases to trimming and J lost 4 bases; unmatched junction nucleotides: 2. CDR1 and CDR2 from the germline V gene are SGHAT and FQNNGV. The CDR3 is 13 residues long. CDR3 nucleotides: TGTGCCAGCGGGGGACAGGGGGCCACTGAAGCTTTCTTT. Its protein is CASGGQGATEAFF.

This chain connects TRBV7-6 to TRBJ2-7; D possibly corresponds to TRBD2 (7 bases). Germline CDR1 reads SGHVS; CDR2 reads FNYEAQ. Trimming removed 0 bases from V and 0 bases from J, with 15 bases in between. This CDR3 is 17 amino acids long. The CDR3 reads CASSLALRRGGSYEQYF. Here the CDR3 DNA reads TGTGCCAGCAGCTTAGCGCTGCGAAGGGGGGGCTCCTACGAGCAGTACTTC.

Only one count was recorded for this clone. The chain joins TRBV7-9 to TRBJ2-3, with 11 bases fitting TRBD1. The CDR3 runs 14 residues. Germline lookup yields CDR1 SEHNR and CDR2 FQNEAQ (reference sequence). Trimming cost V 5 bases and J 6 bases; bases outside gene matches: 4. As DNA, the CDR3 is TGTGCCAGCAGCCCAAGGACAGGGGGCGATACGCAGTATTTT. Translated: CASSPRTGGDTQYF.

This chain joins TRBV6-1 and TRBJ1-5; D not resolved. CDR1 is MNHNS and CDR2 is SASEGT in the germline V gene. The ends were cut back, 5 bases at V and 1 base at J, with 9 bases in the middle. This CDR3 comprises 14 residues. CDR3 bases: TGTGCCAGCAGTCTCGAGCCCAGCAATCAGCCCCAGCATTTT. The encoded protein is CASSLEPSNQPQHF.

CDR3: CASSPPMDRLYGYTF. In DNA form, the CDR3 reads TGTGCCAGCAGTCCTCCAATGGACAGGCTCTATGGCTACACCTTC. The genes are TRBV6-6 and TRBJ1-2; 7 nucleotides align to TRBD1. The CDR3 is 15 amino acids. Unmatched junction bases numbered 10, after V lost 5 bases and J lost 4 bases. Germline V CDR1 and CDR2: MNHNY, SVGAGI (reference sequence).